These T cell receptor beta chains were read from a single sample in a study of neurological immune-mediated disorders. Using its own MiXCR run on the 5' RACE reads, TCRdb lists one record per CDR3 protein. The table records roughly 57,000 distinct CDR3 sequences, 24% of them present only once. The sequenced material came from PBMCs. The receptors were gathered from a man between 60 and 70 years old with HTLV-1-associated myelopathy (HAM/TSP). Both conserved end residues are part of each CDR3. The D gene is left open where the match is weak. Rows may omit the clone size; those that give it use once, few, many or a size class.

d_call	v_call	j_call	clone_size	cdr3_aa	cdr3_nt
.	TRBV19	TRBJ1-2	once	CASSTPQQEGNGYTF	TGTGCCAGTAGTACCCCTCAACAGGAGGGAAATGGCTACACCTTC
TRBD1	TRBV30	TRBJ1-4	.	CAWSVPGGGNEKLFF	TGTGCCTGGAGTGTCCCAGGGGGCGGTAATGAAAAACTGTTTTTT
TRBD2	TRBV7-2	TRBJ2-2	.	CASSLSPQREPTGELFF	TGTGCCAGCAGCTTATCTCCGCAGCGGGAGCCCACCGGGGAGCTGTTTTTT
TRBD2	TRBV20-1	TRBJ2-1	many	CSARGTSGRRGNEQFF	TGCAGTGCTAGGGGGACTAGCGGGAGAAGGGGGAATGAGCAGTTCTTC
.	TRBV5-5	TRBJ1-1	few	CASSPTPGGLVNTEAFF	TGTGCCAGCAGCCCCACCCCGGGGGGCCTAGTGAACACTGAAGCTTTCTTT
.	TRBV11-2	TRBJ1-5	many	CASSLDPIQPQHF	TGTGCCAGCAGCTTAGACCCCATTCAGCCCCAGCATTTT
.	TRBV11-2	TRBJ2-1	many	CASSSWGTEQFF	TGTGCCAGCAGTTCATGGGGGACTGAGCAGTTCTTC
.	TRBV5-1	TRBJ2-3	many	CASSGRPGFTDTQYF	TGCGCCAGCAGCGGCCGACCAGGATTCACAGATACGCAGTATTTT
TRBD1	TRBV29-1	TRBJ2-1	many	CSVDAPRQGLNEQFF	TGCAGCGTTGACGCTCCCCGACAGGGCCTCAATGAGCAGTTCTTC
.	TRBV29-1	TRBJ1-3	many	CSVEDRSSGNTIYF	TGCAGCGTTGAAGACAGGAGCTCTGGAAACACCATATATTTT
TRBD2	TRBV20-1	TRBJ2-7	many	CSARDRGGPLEQYF	TGCAGTGCTAGGGACCGGGGGGGACCCTTAGAGCAGTACTTC
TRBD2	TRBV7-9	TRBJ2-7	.	CASRTTGTSGYEQYF	TGTGCCAGCAGAACTACCGGGACTAGCGGCTACGAGCAGTACTTC
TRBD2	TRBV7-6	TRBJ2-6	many	CASSPGGSSGANVLTF	TGTGCCAGCAGCCCGGGGGGATCCTCTGGGGCCAACGTCCTGACTTTC
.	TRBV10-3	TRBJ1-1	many	CAISGWENTEAFF	TGTGCCATCAGTGGATGGGAGAACACTGAAGCTTTCTTT
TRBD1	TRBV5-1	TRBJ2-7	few	CASSTGQLLSYEQYF	TGCGCCAGCAGCACGGGACAGCTCCTCTCCTACGAGCAGTACTTC
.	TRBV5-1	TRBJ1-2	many	CASSLAGIGGYTF	TGCGCCAGCAGCTTGGCAGGGATCGGAGGCTACACCTTC
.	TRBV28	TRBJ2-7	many	CASSLMETYEQYF	TGTGCCAGCAGTTTAATGGAAACCTACGAGCAGTACTTC
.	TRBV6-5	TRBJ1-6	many	CASSLKALGGNSPLHF	TGTGCCAGCAGTTTAAAAGCCCTCGGTGGGAATTCACCCCTCCACTTT
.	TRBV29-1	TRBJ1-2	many	CSVEEGGYTF	TGCAGCGTTGAAGAGGGTGGCTACACCTTC